This T cell receptor (beta chain) comes out of a study of blood T cell repertoires in COVID-19. Study background: Collection of acute and convalescent COVID-19 samples took place in the United States, Italy and Spain. The cDNA or gDNA used as material had been derived from T cells, B-cell-depleted T cells, or PBMCs.

Per the study methods: Amplification from reference gene primers served as the basis for estimated nucleated cell counts. Some clones are missing from TCRdb's copy, which holds only in-frame ones; the method was immunoSEQ multiplex PCR. V, J and clone size are taken as reported in that table, and D and trimming were inferred from the DNA itself. The top ten hold under 0.3% of the sample, which has about 670,000 clones, approximately 90% seen once. This clonotype was obtained from a woman in her late teens or twenties with acute or convalescent COVID-19. Sample: peripheral blood.

This CDR3 is CASGLLVGRNYEQYF. In nucleotides, the CDR3 is TGTGCTAGTGGTTTGTTGGTCGGGAGGAACTACGAGCAGTACTTC. The chain employs TRBV12-5 and TRBJ2-7, with 7 bases lining up with TRBD2. The CDR3 has 15 residues. CDR1 LGHNT and CDR2 FRNRAP come from the germline V gene. The J segment lost 3 bases and the V segment lost 2 bases, leaving 7 bases of the junction unmatched.